This T cell receptor beta chain was identified in a study of post-analysis software for immune sequencing data. Study-wide results and limits: Controls showed lower frequencies than patients for a handful of TRBV segments, and TRBV5-6, TRBV5-1 and TRBV20-1 were among these. Normalized Chao1 diversity was significantly lower in multiple sclerosis patients than in controls.

Carried by the TCR beta cDNA libraries were unique molecular identifiers. One entry per CDR3 protein results from TCRdb running MiXCR on the PCR reads. This sample has hundreds of thousands of distinct CDR3 sequences, with approximately 50% found just once. Of note for this clonotype: Its specificity is unknown.

This CDR3 is 17 amino acids long. CDR1 and CDR2 from the germline V gene are SGDLS and YYNGEE. The TCR originated in a girl aged 5 to 17 with multiple sclerosis. The gene calls are TRBV9 and TRBJ2-4, with D hard to call. The J call is in doubt because the DNA end fits TRBJ2-7 better. Sequencing used blood. The CDR3 here is CASSPDGIASQYYEQYF. The CDR3 DNA reads TGTGCCAGCAGCCCGGACGGAATAGCCTCTCAATACTACGAGCAGTACTTC.